Listed below are T cell receptor beta chains from one sample, sequenced in a study of shared clonotypes between healthy human individuals. Profiled with immunoSEQ multiplex PCR; TCRdb holds only in-frame clones, not every one. This table holds 600,000 to 750,000 clones, 60% to 80% found once. Sequenced material: memory CD4+ T cells sorted from blood. All receptors come from a woman between 25 and 40 years old in good health. Both conserved end residues are part of each CDR3. D genes are given only for firm matches. Not every row has a clone size; where given, it reads once, few, many or a size class.

size: .
V: TRBV30
J: TRBJ2-7
D: .
DNA: TGTGCCTGGAGTGGGGGGTCCCCTGGTAGGTACTTC
CDR3: CAWSGGSPGRYF

size: once
V: TRBV28
J: TRBJ2-5
D: .
DNA: TGTGCCAGCAGTCCATGGAAACAAGAGACCCAGTACTTC
CDR3: CASSPWKQETQYF

size: .
V: TRBV28
J: TRBJ2-2
D: .
DNA: TGTGCCAGCAGTTTCTTAAGGGGTGGCGGGGAGCTGTTTTTT
CDR3: CASSFLRGGGELFF

size: .
V: TRBV5-1
J: TRBJ1-5
D: TRBD1
DNA: TGCGCCAGCAGCCCGACAGGGATCCAGCCCCAGCATTTT
CDR3: CASSPTGIQPQHF

size: medium-sized
V: TRBV7-8
J: TRBJ1-1
D: .
DNA: TGTGCCAGCAGCCCCGATCGGATGTGGGGAACTGAAGCTTTCTTT
CDR3: CASSPDRMWGTEAFF

size: few
V: TRBV28
J: TRBJ2-6
D: .
DNA: TGTGCCAGCAGCACAGGAAATGGGGCCAACGTCCTGACTTTC
CDR3: CASSTGNGANVLTF

size: .
V: TRBV30
J: TRBJ1-1
D: .
DNA: TGTGCCTGGAGTGCCAGGGTCCAAGCTTTCTTT
CDR3: CAWSARVQAFF

size: many
V: TRBV7-9
J: TRBJ2-7
D: .
DNA: TGTGCCAGCAGCTTAGCAGCAGACCCTCTCTACGAGCAGTACTTC
CDR3: CASSLAADPLYEQYF

size: .
V: TRBV18
J: TRBJ2-7
D: .
DNA: TGTGCCAGCTCCCCGGGGACCGGTGGCTACGAGCAGTACTTC
CDR3: CASSPGTGGYEQYF

size: few
V: TRBV19
J: TRBJ1-1
D: TRBD1
DNA: TGTGCCAGCCGACAGGGGACCTACACTGAAGCTTTCTTT
CDR3: CASRQGTYTEAFF

size: .
V: TRBV28
J: TRBJ2-7
D: TRBD2
DNA: TGTGCCAGCAGTTTACCTAGCGGGAGAGGGTCCTACGAGCAGTACTTC
CDR3: CASSLPSGRGSYEQYF

size: once
V: TRBV6-1
J: TRBJ2-5
D: .
DNA: TGTGCCAGCAGTGAAGTAAGGACAGCGCCGAACTTC
CDR3: CASSEVRTAPNF

size: .
V: TRBV5-1
J: TRBJ1-2
D: .
DNA: TGCGCCAGCAGCTTGGGGACTGGAGTTAACTATGGCTACACCTTC
CDR3: CASSLGTGVNYGYTF

size: .
V: TRBV19
J: TRBJ1-1
D: .
DNA: TGTGCCAGTAGTCTGGCAGGGAGACCCGGAGCAACTGAAGCTTTCTTT
CDR3: CASSLAGRPGATEAFF

size: .
V: TRBV5-4
J: TRBJ2-4
D: TRBD2
DNA: TGTGCCAGCAGCTTGGTTGGGGGAGGGGACAAAAACATTCAGTACTTC
CDR3: CASSLVGGGDKNIQYF

size: .
V: TRBV4-2
J: TRBJ2-1
D: TRBD2
DNA: TGTGCCAGCAGCCAAGGAATGGGAGGGTCTGTCAATGAGCAGTTCTTC
CDR3: CASSQGMGGSVNEQFF

size: .
V: TRBV7-6
J: TRBJ2-7
D: TRBD2
DNA: TGTGCCAGCAGCTCGCCGATGCGAGCGGGAGTTGGCGAGCAGTACTTC
CDR3: CASSSPMRAGVGEQYF

size: .
V: TRBV4-1
J: TRBJ1-2
D: .
DNA: TGCGCCAGCAGCCACATAGGACATGGCTACACCTTC
CDR3: CASSHIGHGYTF

size: .
V: TRBV6-1
J: TRBJ1-1
D: .
DNA: TGTGCCAGCAGTGAGGGTGGCACTGAAGCTTTCTTT
CDR3: CASSEGGTEAFF

size: once
V: TRBV7-9
J: TRBJ2-2
D: .
DNA: TGTGCCAGCAGCTTAGGCAGTGTGATGACCGGGGAGCTGTTTTTT
CDR3: CASSLGSVMTGELFF

size: .
V: TRBV5-1
J: TRBJ2-6
D: .
DNA: TGCGCCAGCAAAATGGTGTTCTCTGGGGCCAACGTCCTGACTTTC
CDR3: CASKMVFSGANVLTF

size: once
V: TRBV18
J: TRBJ1-2
D: .
DNA: TGTGCCAGCTCACCACTCCCCAGCTTTAACTATGGCTACACCTTC
CDR3: CASSPLPSFNYGYTF

size: few
V: TRBV6-5
J: TRBJ1-5
D: .
DNA: TGTGCCAGCAGTCCAGCGACCAGTAATCAGCCCCAGCATTTT
CDR3: CASSPATSNQPQHF

size: .
V: TRBV29-1
J: TRBJ2-5
D: TRBD2
DNA: TGCAGCGCCCGGGGGGGCCAAGAGACCCAGTACTTC
CDR3: CSARGGQETQYF

size: .
V: TRBV15
J: TRBJ2-7
D: .
DNA: TGTGCCACCAGAAGGGCAGGGACCTACGAGCAGTACTTC
CDR3: CATRRAGTYEQYF

size: .
V: TRBV9
J: TRBJ2-5
D: .
DNA: TGTGCCAGCAGCGCGAAGGACAGACGTGTGGGGACCCAGTACTTC
CDR3: CASSAKDRRVGTQYF

size: .
V: TRBV4-2
J: TRBJ1-2
D: .
DNA: TGTGCCAGCAGCCAAGATGCGGGCACACCACTCTATGGCTACACCTTC
CDR3: CASSQDAGTPLYGYTF

size: .
V: TRBV25-1
J: TRBJ1-1
D: .
DNA: TGTGCCAGTAGCCCTAAGGGGTCCAGGGCTGAAGCTTTCTTT
CDR3: CASSPKGSRAEAFF